The subject of this entry is one T cell receptor (beta chain). These data are taken from a study of control samples from healthy donors and cancer patients. This table comes from immunoSEQ multiplex PCR, and its TCRdb copy is limited to in-frame clones, with some not included. In the table there are some 82,000 clones, 80% to 90% of which are singletons. The CDR3 consists of 14 residues. V lost 9 bases to trimming and J lost 5 bases; unmatched junction nucleotides: 9. Germline-derived CDR1 and CDR2 are MNHEY and SVGAGI. This clonotype was obtained from a man in his 60s with head and neck cancer. The specimen was PBMCs. This chain joins TRBV6-5 and TRBJ2-4; 8 positions agree with TRBD2. The CDR3 loop reads CASWAGGGENIQYF. In nucleotides, the CDR3 is TGTGCCAGTTGGGCGGGAGGTGGGGAAAACATTCAGTACTTC.